This T cell receptor beta chain was documented in a study of post-analysis software for immune sequencing data. The wider study: Included courses were relapsing-remitting and secondary progressive multiple sclerosis; progressive-relapsing multiple sclerosis was also included. Study observations and caveats: A few TRBV segments occurring more often in patients than controls included TRBV5-6, TRBV5-1 and TRBV20-1. The normalized Chao1 diversity of multiple sclerosis patients was significantly lower than that of controls. The authors found that F measure strongly co-clustered same-batch samples.

This clonotype appeared a few times. What it binds is unknown. The junction had 12 bases not matched to a gene; V was cut back by 6 bases and J by 5 bases. In germline, CDR1 is MDHEN, CDR2 SYDVKM. CDR3 length equals 15 residues. The TCR beta cDNA libraries contained unique molecular identifiers. Some 500,000 cDNA molecules were obtained per 1 to 10 million input T cells. TCRdb re-analysed the PCR reads in MiXCR, keeping a single row per CDR3 protein. Of about 560,000 distinct CDR3 sequences listed, around 47% are singletons. Sequencing was done on a sample of blood. The chain carries TRBV28 and TRBJ1-2, with 7 bases that match TRBD1. This receptor was obtained from a girl aged 10-17 years with multiple sclerosis. CDR3 loop: CASRAGGESGYGYTF. The CDR3 coding sequence is TGTGCCAGCAGGGCAGGGGGGGAATCGGGATATGGCTACACCTTC.